This T cell receptor beta chain was captured by sequencing in a study of T cell repertoires in cytomegalovirus infection. Study details: From public TCR beta signatures came an indication of both CMV infection and matching HLA type.

The sample holds many counts of this clonotype. The antigen remains undetermined. TCRdb ran MiXCR on the reads and lists one entry per CDR3 protein. This sample carries about 830,000 distinct CDR3 sequences, about 33% of them seen once, and the ten largest clones take 9.5% to 15%. Findings of the study overall: What dominated the ex vivo response were HLA-C-restricted CMV-specific TCR beta clonotypes.

The source of this sequence is a human donor in good health (CMV status not recorded). Some clones in this sample may be carry-over from other donors' samples. The sequencing here drew on cultured CD8+ T cells from PBMCs, taken from culture after CMV antigen stimulation.

DNA of the CDR3: TGTGCCAGCAGTTTTCTAGCGGGGGTGGAGACCCAGTACTTC. The encoded protein is CASSFLAGVETQYF. The chain couples TRBV6-6 to TRBJ2-5; 10 positions match TRBD2. The CDR3 is 14 amino acids. J gave up 5 bases and V 4 bases, and 4 bases lay outside the gene matches. Germline assignment: CDR1 MNHNY and CDR2 SVGAGI (reference sequence).